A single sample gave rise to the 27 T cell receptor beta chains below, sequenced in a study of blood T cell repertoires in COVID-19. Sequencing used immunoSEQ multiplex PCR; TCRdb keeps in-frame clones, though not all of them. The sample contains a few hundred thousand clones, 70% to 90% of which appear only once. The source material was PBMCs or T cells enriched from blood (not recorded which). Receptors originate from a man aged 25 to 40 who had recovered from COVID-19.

This CDR3 reads CASSVDRTGELFF. The DNA for the CDR3 is TGTGCCAGCAGCGTAGACCGGACAGGGGAGCTGTTTTTT. The chain uses TRBV9 and TRBJ2-2; perhaps TRBD1 as D (5 bases). V lost 0 bases to trimming and J lost 8 bases, with 8 bases between them. CDR3 length: 13 amino acids. The germline gives CDR1 SGDLS, CDR2 YYNGEE.

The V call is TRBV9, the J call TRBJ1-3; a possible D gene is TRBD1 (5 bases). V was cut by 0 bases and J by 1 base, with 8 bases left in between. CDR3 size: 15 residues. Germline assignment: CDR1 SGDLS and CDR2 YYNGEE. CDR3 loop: CASSVGRVSGNTIYF. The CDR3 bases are TGTGCCAGCAGCGTAGGCAGGGTTTCTGGAAACACCATATATTTT.

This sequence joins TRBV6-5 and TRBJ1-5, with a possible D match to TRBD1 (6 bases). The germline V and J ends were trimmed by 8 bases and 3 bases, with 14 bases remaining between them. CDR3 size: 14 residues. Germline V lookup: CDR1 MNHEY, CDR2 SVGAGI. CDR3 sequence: CASGGRDNNQPQHF. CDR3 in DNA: TGTGCCAGCGGGGGCCGGGACAACAATCAGCCCCAGCATTTT.

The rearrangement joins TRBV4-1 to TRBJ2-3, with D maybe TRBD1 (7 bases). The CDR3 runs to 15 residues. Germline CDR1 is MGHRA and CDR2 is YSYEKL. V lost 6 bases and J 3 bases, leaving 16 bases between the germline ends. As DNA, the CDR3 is TGCGCCAGCAGTCTCGGCAGGGGGAGGACAGATACGCAGTATTTT. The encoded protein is CASSLGRGRTDTQYF.

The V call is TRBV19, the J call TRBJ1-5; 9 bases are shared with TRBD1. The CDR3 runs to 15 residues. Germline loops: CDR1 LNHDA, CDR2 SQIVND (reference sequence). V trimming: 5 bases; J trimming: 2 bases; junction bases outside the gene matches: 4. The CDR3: CASSSTGGGNQPQHF. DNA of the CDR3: TGTGCCAGTAGTTCGACAGGGGGAGGCAATCAGCCCCAGCATTTT.

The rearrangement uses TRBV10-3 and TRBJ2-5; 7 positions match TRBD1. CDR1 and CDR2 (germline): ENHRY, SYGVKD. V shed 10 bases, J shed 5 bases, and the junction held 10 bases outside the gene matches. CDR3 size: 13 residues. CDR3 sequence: CANSRDRRETQYF. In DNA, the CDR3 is TGTGCCAATTCCCGGGACAGACGGGAGACCCAGTACTTC.

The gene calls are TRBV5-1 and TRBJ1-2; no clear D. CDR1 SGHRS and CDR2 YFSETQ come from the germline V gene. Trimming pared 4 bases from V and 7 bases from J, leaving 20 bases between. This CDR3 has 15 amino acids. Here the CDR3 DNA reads TGCGCCAGCAGCCCCGGGGAGGGTAGACGCTTTGGCTACACCTTC. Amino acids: CASSPGEGRRFGYTF. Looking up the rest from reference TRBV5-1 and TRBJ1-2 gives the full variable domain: KAGVTQTPRYLIKTRGQQVTLSCSPISGHRSVSWYQQTPGQGLQFLFEYFSETQRNKGNFPGRFSGRQFSNSRSEMNVSTLELGDSALYLCASSPGEGRRFGYTFGSGTRLTVV.

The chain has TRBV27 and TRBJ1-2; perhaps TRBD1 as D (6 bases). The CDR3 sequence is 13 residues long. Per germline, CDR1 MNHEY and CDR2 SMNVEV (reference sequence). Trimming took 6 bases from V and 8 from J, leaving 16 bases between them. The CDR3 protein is CASSPNRVDGYTF. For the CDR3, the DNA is TGTGCCAGCAGCCCAAACAGGGTGGACGGCTACACCTTC.

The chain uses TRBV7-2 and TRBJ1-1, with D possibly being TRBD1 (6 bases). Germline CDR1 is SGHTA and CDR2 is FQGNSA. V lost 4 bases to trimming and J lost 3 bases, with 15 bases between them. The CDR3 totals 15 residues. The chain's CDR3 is CASSWAGAGYTEAFF. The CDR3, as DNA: TGTGCCAGCAGCTGGGCAGGGGCGGGTTACACTGAAGCTTTCTTT.

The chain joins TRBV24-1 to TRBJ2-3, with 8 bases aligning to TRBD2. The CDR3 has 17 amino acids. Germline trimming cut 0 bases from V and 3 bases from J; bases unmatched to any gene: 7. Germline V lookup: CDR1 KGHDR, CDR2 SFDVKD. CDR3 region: CATSDLRGGRGTDTQYF. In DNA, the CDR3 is TGTGCCACCAGTGATTTGCGGGGGGGGAGAGGAACAGATACGCAGTATTTT.

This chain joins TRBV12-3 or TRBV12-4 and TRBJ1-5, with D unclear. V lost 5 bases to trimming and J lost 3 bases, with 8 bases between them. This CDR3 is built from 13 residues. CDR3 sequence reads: CASSIRDNQPQHF. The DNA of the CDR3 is TGTGCCAGCAGTATCCGGGACAATCAGCCCCAGCATTTT.

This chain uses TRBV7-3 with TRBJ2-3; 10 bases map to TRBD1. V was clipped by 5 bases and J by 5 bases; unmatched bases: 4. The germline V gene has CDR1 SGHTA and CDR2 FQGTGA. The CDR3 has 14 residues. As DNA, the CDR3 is TGTGCCAGCAGCCGTGGGACAGGGGAAGATACGCAGTATTTT. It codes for CASSRGTGEDTQYF.

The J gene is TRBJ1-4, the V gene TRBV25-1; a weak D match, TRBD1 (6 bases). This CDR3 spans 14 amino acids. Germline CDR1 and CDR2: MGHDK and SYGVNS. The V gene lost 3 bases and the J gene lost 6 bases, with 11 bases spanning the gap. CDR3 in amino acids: CASSDMGADEKLFF. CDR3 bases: TGTGCCAGCAGTGATATGGGGGCGGATGAAAAACTGTTTTTT. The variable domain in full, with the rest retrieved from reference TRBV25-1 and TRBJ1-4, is EADIYQTPRYLVIGTGKKITLECSQTMGHDKMYWYQQDPGMELHLIHYSYGVNSTEKGDLSSESTVSRIRTEHFPLTLESARPSHTSQYLCASSDMGADEKLFFGSGTQLSVL.

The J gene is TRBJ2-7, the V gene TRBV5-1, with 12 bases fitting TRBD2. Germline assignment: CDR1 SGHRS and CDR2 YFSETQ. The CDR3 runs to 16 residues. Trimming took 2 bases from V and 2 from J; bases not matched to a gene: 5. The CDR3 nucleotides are TGCGCCAGCAGCTTAGCTAGCGGGGGGGTACCCTACGAGCAGTACTTC. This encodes CASSLASGGVPYEQYF.

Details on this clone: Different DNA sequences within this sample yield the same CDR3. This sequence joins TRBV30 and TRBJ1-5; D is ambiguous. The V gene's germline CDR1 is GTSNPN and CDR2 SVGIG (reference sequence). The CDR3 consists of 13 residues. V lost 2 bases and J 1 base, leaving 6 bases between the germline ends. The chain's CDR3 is CAWSSGSNQPQHF. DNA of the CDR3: TGTGCCTGGAGTTCGGGGAGCAATCAGCCCCAGCATTTT.

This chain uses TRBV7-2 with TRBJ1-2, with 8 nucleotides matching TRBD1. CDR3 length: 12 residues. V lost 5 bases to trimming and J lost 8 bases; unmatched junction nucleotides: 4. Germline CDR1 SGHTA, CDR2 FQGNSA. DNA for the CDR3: TGTGCCAGCAGCCGACAGGGGTTGGGCTACACCTTC. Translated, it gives CASSRQGLGYTF.

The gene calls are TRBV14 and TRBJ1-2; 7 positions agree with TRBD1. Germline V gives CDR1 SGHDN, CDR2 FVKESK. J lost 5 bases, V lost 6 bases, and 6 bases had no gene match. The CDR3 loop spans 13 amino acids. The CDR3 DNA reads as TGTGCCAGCAGACCGACAGGGTATTATGGCTACACCTTC. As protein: CASRPTGYYGYTF.

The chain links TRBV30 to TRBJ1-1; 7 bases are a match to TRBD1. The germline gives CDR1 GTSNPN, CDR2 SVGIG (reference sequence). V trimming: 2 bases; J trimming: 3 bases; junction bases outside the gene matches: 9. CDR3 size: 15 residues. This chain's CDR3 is CAWSYYGGGDTEAFF. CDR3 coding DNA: TGTGCCTGGAGTTATTATGGAGGGGGCGACACTGAAGCTTTCTTT.

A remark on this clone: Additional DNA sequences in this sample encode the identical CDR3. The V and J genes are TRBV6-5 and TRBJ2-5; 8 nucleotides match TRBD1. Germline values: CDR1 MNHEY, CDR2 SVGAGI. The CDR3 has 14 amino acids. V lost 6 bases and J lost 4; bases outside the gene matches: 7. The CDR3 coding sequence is TGTGCCAGCAGACTGACAGGGGCGGGAGAGACCCAGTACTTC. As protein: CASRLTGAGETQYF.

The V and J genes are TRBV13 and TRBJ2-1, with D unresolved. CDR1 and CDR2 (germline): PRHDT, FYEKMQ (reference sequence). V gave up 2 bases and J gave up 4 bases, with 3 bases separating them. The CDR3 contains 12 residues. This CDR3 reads CASSLQYNEQFF. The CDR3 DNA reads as TGTGCCAGCAGCTTACAGTACAATGAGCAGTTCTTC.

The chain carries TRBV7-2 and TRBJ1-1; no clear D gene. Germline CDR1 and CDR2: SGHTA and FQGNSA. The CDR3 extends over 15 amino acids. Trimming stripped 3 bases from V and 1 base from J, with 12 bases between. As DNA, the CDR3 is TGTGCCAGCAGCTTTTTCGGCGCAGGGAACACTGAAGCTTTCTTT. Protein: CASSFFGAGNTEAFF. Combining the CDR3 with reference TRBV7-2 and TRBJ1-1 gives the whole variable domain GAGVSQSPSNKVTEKGKDVELRCDPISGHTALYWYRQSLGQGLEFLIYFQGNSAPDKSGLPSDRFSAERTGGSVSTLTIQRTQQEDSAVYLCASSFFGAGNTEAFFGQGTRLTVV.

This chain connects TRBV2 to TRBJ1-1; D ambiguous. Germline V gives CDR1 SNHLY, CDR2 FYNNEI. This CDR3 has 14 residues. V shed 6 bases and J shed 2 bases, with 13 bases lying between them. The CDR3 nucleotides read TGTGCCAGCAGCGTCAGCGCAGTTAACACTGAAGCTTTCTTT. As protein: CASSVSAVNTEAFF.

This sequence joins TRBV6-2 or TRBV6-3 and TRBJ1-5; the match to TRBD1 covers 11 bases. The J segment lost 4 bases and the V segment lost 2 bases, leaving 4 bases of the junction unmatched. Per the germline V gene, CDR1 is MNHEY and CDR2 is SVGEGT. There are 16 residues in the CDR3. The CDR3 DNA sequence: TGTGCCAGCAGTTACCTCGGGACAGGGGGTAATCAGCCCCAGCATTTT. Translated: CASSYLGTGGNQPQHF.

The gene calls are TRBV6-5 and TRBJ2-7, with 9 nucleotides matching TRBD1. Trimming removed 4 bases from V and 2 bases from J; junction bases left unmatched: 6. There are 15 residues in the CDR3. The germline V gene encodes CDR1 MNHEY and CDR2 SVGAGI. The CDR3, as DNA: TGTGCCAGCAGTTTGGAAGGACAGGGGACCTACGAGCAGTACTTC. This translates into CASSLEGQGTYEQYF.

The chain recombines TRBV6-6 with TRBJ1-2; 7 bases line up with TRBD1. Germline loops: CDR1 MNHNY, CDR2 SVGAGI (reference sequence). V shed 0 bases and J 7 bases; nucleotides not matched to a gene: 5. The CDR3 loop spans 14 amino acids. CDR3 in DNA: TGTGCCAGCAGTTACTCGGGGCCAGGGGGTGGCTACACCTTC. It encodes CASSYSGPGGGYTF.

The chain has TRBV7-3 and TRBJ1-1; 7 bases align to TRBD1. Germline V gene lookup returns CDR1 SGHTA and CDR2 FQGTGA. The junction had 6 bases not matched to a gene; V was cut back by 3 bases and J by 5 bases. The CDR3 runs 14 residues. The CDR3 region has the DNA TGTGCCAGCAGCTTGACAGGGCCCTTGACTGAAGCTTTCTTT. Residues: CASSLTGPLTEAFF.

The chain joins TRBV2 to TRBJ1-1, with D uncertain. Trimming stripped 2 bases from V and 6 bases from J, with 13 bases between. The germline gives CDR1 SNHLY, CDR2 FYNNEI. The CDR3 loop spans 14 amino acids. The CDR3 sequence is CASSEHAGKPEAFF. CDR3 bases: TGTGCCAGCAGTGAACATGCAGGCAAACCTGAAGCTTTCTTT.